The sequence of this TCR beta chain was determined in a study of lymphopenia after photon versus proton radiotherapy. Findings and caveats of the study: Oligoclonal CD8+ Temra expansion after nadir drove photon patients' diversity drop. Post-nadir TCR diversity decline inversely tracked overall survival among those who died.

Concerning this clone itself: The antigen remains unidentified.

Per germline, CDR1 MDHEN and CDR2 SYDVKM. This CDR3 is built from 18 residues. V was pared by 5 bases and J by 2 bases, with 25 bases between. Repertoires were generated with immunoSEQ multiplex PCR, while TCRdb's copy carries only in-frame clones and drops some. This sample carries around 35,000 clones, about 84% of them seen once, and the ten largest clones take 2.5% to 3.5%. The receptor's source is a man aged 50 to 60 with gastric cancer. The input for sequencing was peripheral blood, taken from a patient treated with photon-based radiotherapy. The V call is TRBV28, the J call TRBJ2-7; D remains unclear. In DNA form, the CDR3 reads TGTGCCAGCAGTAGAATCAGTCTTGGACGGCGACCTACCTACGAGCAGTACTTC. As protein: CASSRISLGRRPTYEQYF.